Presented here are 3 T cell receptor beta chains from one specimen sequenced in a study of T cells in Graves' hyperthyroidism and ophthalmopathy. Regions amplified from RNA transcripts were the TCR beta CDR3 regions. First-round RT-PCR with HTBI primers amplified the TCR CDR3 region. TCRdb redid the calling of the multiplex PCR reads with MiXCR, one entry per CDR3 protein. The table has roughly 500,000 distinct CDR3 sequences, approximately 49% seen once; the top ten hold about two fifths. Specimen: peripheral blood or thyroid tissue (not recorded which). The origin of the receptors is an adult woman with Graves' disease, either hyperthyroidism or ophthalmopathy (not recorded which).

Comment on this clonotype: Without the conserved terminal phenylalanine or tryptophan, this CDR3 likely stems from a read error. The chain has TRBV9 and TRBJ1-1; tentative D call: TRBD1 (6 bases). The CDR3 length is 13 residues. Germline V gene data show CDR1 as SGDLS and CDR2 as YYNGEE. V was shortened by 0 bases and J by 5 bases, with 8 bases between the two germline ends. The CDR3: CASSVGQGTEAFL. In nucleotides, the CDR3 is TGTGCCAGCAGCGTAGGGCAGGGGACTGAAGCTTTCCTT.

This clonotype was found many times. This sequence joins TRBV7-9 and TRBJ1-6, with D hard to call. V lost 5 bases and J lost 4, with 6 bases in between. CDR1 and CDR2 from the germline V gene are SEHNR and FQNEAQ (reference sequence). The CDR3 covers 13 residues. The CDR3 sequence: CASSPEYNSPLHF. The CDR3, as DNA: TGTGCCAGCAGCCCCGAGTATAATTCACCCCTCCACTTT.

At least ten counts were recorded for this clonotype. The rearrangement joins TRBV20-1 to TRBJ2-7, with 8 bases matching TRBD2. This CDR3 has 13 amino acids. Per germline, CDR1 DFQATT and CDR2 SNEGSKA (reference sequence). The V and J ends lost 6 bases and 5 bases, in that order; junction bases with no gene match: 9. The CDR3 nucleotides read TGCAGTGCGGGCCCGAGCGGGAGCGACGAGCAGTACTTC. Encoded protein: CSAGPSGSDEQYF.